This record concerns one TCR beta chain sequence. Libraries were prepared by immunoSEQ multiplex PCR; TCRdb keeps only in-frame clonotypes and omits some of them. The sample carries 78,000 or so clones, roughly 91% recorded once. This sample is part of a study of technical replicates of blood from a handful of donors. The germline V gene has CDR1 SGHVS and CDR2 FQNEAQ. The V gene lost 5 bases and the J gene lost 3 bases, with 17 bases spanning the gap. CDR3 length: 16 amino acids. What was sequenced was T cells isolated from PBMCs. This clonotype was sampled from a human donor in good health. Some clones in this sample may be carry-over from other donors' samples. The V gene is TRBV7-8, the J gene TRBJ2-4; a possible D gene is TRBD2 (5 bases). The CDR3 DNA reads TGTGCCAGCAGCCCTACTAGGTTTGTGGGCAAAAACATTCAGTACTTC. As protein: CASSPTRFVGKNIQYF.